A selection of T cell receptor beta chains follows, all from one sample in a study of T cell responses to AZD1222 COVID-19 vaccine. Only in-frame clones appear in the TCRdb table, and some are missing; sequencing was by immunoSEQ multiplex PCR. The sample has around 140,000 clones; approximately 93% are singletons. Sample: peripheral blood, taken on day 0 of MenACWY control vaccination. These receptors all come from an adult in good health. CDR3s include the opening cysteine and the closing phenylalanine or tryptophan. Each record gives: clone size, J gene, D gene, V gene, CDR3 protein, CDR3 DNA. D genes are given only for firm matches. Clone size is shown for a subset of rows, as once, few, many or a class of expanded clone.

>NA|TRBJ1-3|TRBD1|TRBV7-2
CASSLRGQEGNTIYF
TGTGCCAGCAGCTTAAGGGGACAGGAGGGAAACACCATATATTTT
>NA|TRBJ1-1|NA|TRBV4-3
CASSQDRGVDTEAFF
TGCGCCAGCAGCCAAGATAGAGGGGTGGACACTGAAGCTTTCTTT
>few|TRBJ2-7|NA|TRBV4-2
CASSQDTGSYEQYF
TGTGCCAGCAGCCAAGATACGGGGTCCTACGAGCAGTACTTC
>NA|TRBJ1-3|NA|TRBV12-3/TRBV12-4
CASNTPGNTIYF
TGTGCCAGCAACACCCCTGGAAACACCATATATTTT
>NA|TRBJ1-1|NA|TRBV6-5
CASSLQVFTEAFF
TGTGCCAGCAGTTTACAGGTATTCACTGAAGCTTTCTTT
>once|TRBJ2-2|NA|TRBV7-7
CASTSHPMRQTGELFF
TGTGCCAGCACCTCCCATCCCATGCGGCAGACCGGGGAGCTGTTTTTT
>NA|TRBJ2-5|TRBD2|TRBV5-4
CASSLGLAGVLQETQYF
TGTGCCAGCAGCTTGGGACTAGCGGGGGTTCTTCAAGAGACCCAGTACTTC
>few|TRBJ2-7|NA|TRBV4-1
CASSQGLAAAYEQYF
TGCGCCAGCAGCCAGGGGCTAGCCGCCGCCTACGAGCAGTACTTC
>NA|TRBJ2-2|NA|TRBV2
CASSEVVTGELFF
TGTGCCAGCAGTGAAGTGGTGACCGGGGAGCTGTTTTTT
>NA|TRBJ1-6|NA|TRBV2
CASRTESNSPLHF
TGTGCCAGCAGGACAGAGTCGAATTCACCCCTCCACTTT
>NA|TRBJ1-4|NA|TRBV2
CASSWRQEKLFF
TGTGCCAGCAGTTGGAGGCAAGAAAAACTGTTTTTT
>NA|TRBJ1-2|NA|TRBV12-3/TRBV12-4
CASSLMGGGYTF
TGTGCCAGCAGCCTGATGGGCGGGGGCTACACCTTC
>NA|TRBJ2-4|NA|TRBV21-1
CASSKRVWDRNIQYF
TGTGCCAGCAGCAAGCGAGTCTGGGACAGAAACATTCAGTACTTC
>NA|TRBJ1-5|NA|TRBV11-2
CASSLGGGSLGNQPQHF
TGTGCCAGCAGCTTAGGAGGGGGGAGCTTAGGCAATCAGCCCCAGCATTTT
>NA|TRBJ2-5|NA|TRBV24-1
CATSDRLDNQETQYF
TGTGCCACCAGTGATCGACTGGACAACCAAGAGACCCAGTACTTC
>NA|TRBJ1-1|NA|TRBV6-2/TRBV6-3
CASIPDRTEAFF
TGTGCCAGCATCCCAGACCGCACTGAAGCTTTCTTT
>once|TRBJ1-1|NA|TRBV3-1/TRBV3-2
CASSQEANTEAFF
TGTGCCAGCAGCCAAGAGGCTAACACTGAAGCTTTCTTT
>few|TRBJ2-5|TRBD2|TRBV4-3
CASSRERGGQTQYF
TGCGCCAGCAGCCGAGAACGGGGGGGCCAGACCCAGTACTTC
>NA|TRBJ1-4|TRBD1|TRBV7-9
CASSRDSRPLNEKLFF
TGTGCCAGCAGCCGGGACAGCCGGCCTCTTAATGAAAAACTGTTTTTT
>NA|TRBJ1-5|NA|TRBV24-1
CATSSPGRNQPQHF
TGTGCCACCAGTTCTCCGGGCCGCAATCAGCCCCAGCATTTT
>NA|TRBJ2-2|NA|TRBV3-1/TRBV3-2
CASSFPRDGELFF
TGTGCCAGCAGCTTCCCGCGGGACGGGGAGCTGTTTTTT
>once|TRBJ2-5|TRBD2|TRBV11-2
CASRWTGGILETQYF
TGTGCCAGTAGGTGGACGGGGGGGATTTTAGAGACCCAGTACTTC
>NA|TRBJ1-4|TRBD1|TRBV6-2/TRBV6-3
CASSPTGQGREKLFF
TGTGCCAGCAGCCCAACCGGACAGGGGCGTGAAAAACTGTTTTTT
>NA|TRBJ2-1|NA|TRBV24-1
CATSARGRASRYNEQFF
TGTGCCACCAGTGCCCGGGGCCGGGCTAGCAGATACAATGAGCAGTTCTTC
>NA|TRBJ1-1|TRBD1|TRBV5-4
CASSTRTGGNTEAFF
TGTGCCAGCAGCACACGGACAGGGGGCAATACTGAAGCTTTCTTT
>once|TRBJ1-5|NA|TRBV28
CASSARGSSNQPQHF
TGTGCCAGCAGTGCGAGAGGAAGTAGTAATCAGCCCCAGCATTTT
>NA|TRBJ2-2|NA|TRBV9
CASSGNIWAGVTGELFF
TGTGCCAGCAGCGGGAATATATGGGCAGGGGTCACCGGGGAGCTGTTTTTT
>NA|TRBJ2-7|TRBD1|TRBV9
CASSEGQGGYEQYF
TGTGCCAGCAGCGAGGGACAGGGAGGCTACGAGCAGTACTTC
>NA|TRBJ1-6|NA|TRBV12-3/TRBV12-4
CASSPGTESPLHF
TGTGCCAGCAGTCCCGGGACGGAATCACCCCTCCACTTT
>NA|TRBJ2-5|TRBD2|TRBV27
CASRLAGGETQYF
TGTGCCAGCAGACTAGCGGGAGGAGAGACCCAGTACTTC
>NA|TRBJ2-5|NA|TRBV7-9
CASSLSDSQYF
TGTGCCAGCAGCCTTTCGGACTCCCAGTACTTC
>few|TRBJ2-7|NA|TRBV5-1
CASSFGTGYEQYF
TGCGCCAGCAGCTTCGGGACCGGCTACGAGCAGTACTTC
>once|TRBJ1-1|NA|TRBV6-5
CASSTGSEAFF
TGTGCCAGCAGTACCGGGAGTGAAGCTTTCTTT
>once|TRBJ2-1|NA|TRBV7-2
CASTMTGGFSYNEQFF
TGTGCCAGCACTATGACTGGGGGTTTCTCCTACAATGAGCAGTTCTTC
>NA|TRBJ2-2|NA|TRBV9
CASSVRMGGNTGELFF
TGTGCCAGCAGCGTTCGTATGGGGGGTAACACCGGGGAGCTGTTTTTT
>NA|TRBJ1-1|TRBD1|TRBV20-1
CGGQPEAEAFF
TGCGGGGGACAGCCGGAGGCTGAAGCTTTCTTT
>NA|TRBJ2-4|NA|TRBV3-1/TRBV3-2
CASSQDPGTIQYF
TGTGCCAGCAGCCAAGATCCTGGGACCATTCAGTACTTC
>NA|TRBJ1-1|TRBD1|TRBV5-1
CASSGPGQENTEAFF
TGCGCCAGCAGCGGCCCGGGACAGGAGAACACTGAAGCTTTCTTT
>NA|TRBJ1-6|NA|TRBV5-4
CASSLVLGNSPLHF
TGTGCCAGCAGCTTAGTCCTGGGTAATTCACCCCTCCACTTT
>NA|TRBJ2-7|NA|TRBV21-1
CASSLRDRVREQYF
TGTGCCAGCAGCCTCCGGGACAGGGTCCGCGAGCAGTACTTC
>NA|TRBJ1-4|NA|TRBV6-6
CASSYREKLFF
TGTGCCAGCAGTTACCGTGAAAAACTGTTTTTT
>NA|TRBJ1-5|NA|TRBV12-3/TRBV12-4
CASSSQGQPQHF
TGTGCCAGCAGTTCTCAAGGACAGCCCCAGCATTTT
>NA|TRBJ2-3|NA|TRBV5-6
CASSLRLVETDTQYF
TGTGCCAGCAGCTTACGACTAGTGGAAACAGATACGCAGTATTTT
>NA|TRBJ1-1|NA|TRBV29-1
CSALQGRTEAFF
TGCAGCGCCCTGCAGGGGCGAACTGAAGCTTTCTTT
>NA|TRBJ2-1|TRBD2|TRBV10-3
CAIGLAAYGNEQFF
TGTGCCATAGGACTAGCGGCTTACGGGAATGAGCAGTTCTTC
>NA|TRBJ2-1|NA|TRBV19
CASKGPRGGANEQFF
TGTGCCAGTAAGGGTCCCAGGGGGGGGGCGAATGAGCAGTTCTTC
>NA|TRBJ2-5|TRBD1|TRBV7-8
CASSYRQGMETQYF
TGTGCCAGCAGCTACCGACAGGGAATGGAGACCCAGTACTTC
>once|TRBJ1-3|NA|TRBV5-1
CASSLGRQGSRNTIYF
TGCGCCAGCAGCTTGGGCCGTCAGGGATCTCGAAACACCATATATTTT
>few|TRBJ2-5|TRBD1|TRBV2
CASISQGEETQYF
TGTGCCAGCATTTCGCAGGGGGAAGAGACCCAGTACTTC
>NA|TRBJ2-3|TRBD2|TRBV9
CASSDRLAGSTDTQYF
TGTGCCAGCAGCGACCGACTAGCGGGGTCCACAGATACGCAGTATTTT
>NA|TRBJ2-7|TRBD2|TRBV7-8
CASSSSGLTLEQYF
TGTGCCAGCAGCTCTAGCGGTCTTACTCTCGAGCAGTACTTC
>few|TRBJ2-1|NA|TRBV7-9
CASSLEAVSQEFF
TGTGCCAGCAGCTTAGAAGCGGTTAGCCAGGAGTTCTTC